This is a list of T cell receptor beta chains from one sample in a study of blood T cell repertoires in COVID-19. Assay used: immunoSEQ multiplex PCR; TCRdb lists only in-frame clones, some missing. The sample lists about 54,000 clones; 88% were seen once. Sequences were obtained from peripheral blood. The receptors were gathered from a man aged 60 to 75 with active COVID-19. Each CDR3 is given with its conserved first and last residue. The order of the fields is D gene, J gene, clone size, V gene, CDR3 DNA, CDR3 protein. The D gene is left open where the match is weak. Not every row has a clone size; where given, it reads once, few, many or a size class.

TRBD2 TRBJ2-1 . TRBV9 TGTGCCAGCAGCGTCGGGACTAGCGTCAACAATGAGCAGTTCTTC CASSVGTSVNNEQFF
. TRBJ1-3 few TRBV6-5 TGTGCCAGCAGTTACTCGGGGACAATTGGAAACACCATATATTTT CASSYSGTIGNTIYF
TRBD2 TRBJ2-5 . TRBV14 TGTGCCAGCAGCCCGCTCGCGGGACTACTTCAAGAGACCCAGTACTTC CASSPLAGLLQETQYF
TRBD1 TRBJ2-7 . TRBV10-3 TGTGCCACAAGACAGGGTTCCTACGAGCAGTACTTC CATRQGSYEQYF
TRBD2 TRBJ2-1 . TRBV14 TGTGCCAGCAGCCTTTTGACTAGCGGATTTGACAATGAGCAGTTCTTC CASSLLTSGFDNEQFF
. TRBJ2-7 . TRBV3-1/TRBV3-2 TGTGCCAGCAGCCAATTTAAGAGAGGGTCCTACGAGCAGTACTTC CASSQFKRGSYEQYF
TRBD2 TRBJ2-7 . TRBV29-1 TGCAGCGCCTTTACTAGCGGGAGTATCAACGAGCAGTACTTC CSAFTSGSINEQYF
TRBD1 TRBJ2-7 few TRBV2 TGTGCCACCTCGGGACAGGGGGGGTACGAGCAGTACTTC CATSGQGGYEQYF
. TRBJ2-1 . TRBV15 TGTGCCACCAGCAGTGAACAGGGACCAAGCTCCTACAATGAGCAGTTCTTC CATSSEQGPSSYNEQFF
TRBD1 TRBJ1-2 . TRBV6-5 TGTGCCAGCCTGCGAGGAGGGGGCGCCGGATATGGCTACACCTTC CASLRGGGAGYGYTF
. TRBJ2-4 . TRBV11-2 TGTGCCAGCAGCTCGAGGACAGTTCTAGCCAAAAACATTCAGTACTTC CASSSRTVLAKNIQYF
. TRBJ1-5 . TRBV4-1 TGCGCCAGCAGCCAAGCGGTCGGCGGGGTCCAAATCGGGCCCCAGCATTTT CASSQAVGGVQIGPQHF
TRBD2 TRBJ2-4 . TRBV19 TGTGCCAGTAGTCCGAGGGGAGGGAAAAACATTCAGTACTTC CASSPRGGKNIQYF
TRBD2 TRBJ2-1 once TRBV14 TGTGCCAGCAGCCAAGATACGGCGGGAGGGCCGGTCTACAATGAGCAGTTCTTC CASSQDTAGGPVYNEQFF
. TRBJ2-3 . TRBV2 TGTGCCATCCTGACTAGATCCGGAGATACGCAGTATTTT CAILTRSGDTQYF
. TRBJ1-5 . TRBV6-6 TGTGCCAGCAGTTACGATGAGGCTTTTGGTAATCAGCCCCAGCATTTT CASSYDEAFGNQPQHF
. TRBJ2-5 . TRBV19 TGTGCCAGTAGTAAACAGGAACAAGAGACCCAGTACTTC CASSKQEQETQYF
. TRBJ2-7 . TRBV28 TGTGCCAGCAGTTTCCCCCCACACAGCTACGAGCAGTACTTC CASSFPPHSYEQYF
TRBD2 TRBJ2-7 . TRBV6-6 TGTGCCAGCAGGTATAAGCGGGAGGCAACCTACGAGCAGTACTTC CASRYKREATYEQYF
. TRBJ2-7 . TRBV6-2/TRBV6-3 TGTGCCAGCAGTTACTCTGAGGGACTTCCCAGCTACGAGCAGTACTTC CASSYSEGLPSYEQYF
. TRBJ2-1 once TRBV7-9 TGTGCCAGCAGCCGCGGGACCTCGGACGGGAATGAGCAGTTCTTC CASSRGTSDGNEQFF
. TRBJ1-2 . TRBV6-5 TGTGCCAGCACCCCAGGGGCTTCCCTCTATGGCTACACCTTC CASTPGASLYGYTF
. TRBJ1-2 . TRBV6-5 TGTGCCAGCAGTCCAGTACCCTATGGCTACACCTTC CASSPVPYGYTF
TRBD1 TRBJ2-7 . TRBV7-6 TGTGCCAGCAGCTTAGTTGGGACAGGGATCAACGAGCAGTACTTC CASSLVGTGINEQYF
TRBD2 TRBJ2-7 . TRBV15 TGTGCCACCAGCAGAGAACGCGGGGGAGCCTACGAGCAGTACTTC CATSRERGGAYEQYF
TRBD2 TRBJ2-7 . TRBV3-1/TRBV3-2 TGTGCCAGCAGCCAGGGACTAGCGGGCTCCTACGAGCAGTACTTC CASSQGLAGSYEQYF
TRBD1 TRBJ1-2 . TRBV2 TGTGCCAGCAGTGGCGGACAGGGAGGTGGCTACACCTTC CASSGGQGGGYTF
. TRBJ2-5 . TRBV19 TGTGCCAGTAGTATTTCTACTATAGAGACCCAGTACTTC CASSISTIETQYF
. TRBJ1-1 . TRBV30 TGTGCCTGGAGTGTCACAGAGAACACTGAAGCTTTCTTT CAWSVTENTEAFF
. TRBJ1-1 . TRBV7-3 TGTGCCAGCAGCACAAGGGAGGGCACTGAAGCTTTCTTT CASSTREGTEAFF
. TRBJ2-1 . TRBV5-1 TGCGCCAGCAGCTTGGAACAGATCTTCGGTGAGCAGTTCTTC CASSLEQIFGEQFF
. TRBJ2-1 . TRBV4-1 TGCGCCAGCAGCCAAGGTCTACGGGTCTCCAATGAGCAGTTCTTC CASSQGLRVSNEQFF
TRBD2 TRBJ2-5 . TRBV24-1 TGTGCCACCAGTTCCGGGACTAGCTACGCCAAAGGAGAGACCCAGTACTTC CATSSGTSYAKGETQYF
TRBD1 TRBJ1-6 . TRBV29-1 TGCAGCGTTCGCAGGGGGCAGGGATCACCCCTCCACTTT CSVRRGQGSPLHF
. TRBJ1-5 few TRBV5-8 TGTGCCAGCAGCTTGACAGGGTTTAGCAATCAGCCCCAGCATTTT CASSLTGFSNQPQHF
TRBD2 TRBJ2-3 . TRBV29-1 TGCAGCGTTGCTCTAGCGGGAGGGCCAGATACGCAGTATTTT CSVALAGGPDTQYF
TRBD2 TRBJ2-1 . TRBV19 TGTGCCAGTAATGCGGGAGTACTCTACAATGAGCAGTTCTTC CASNAGVLYNEQFF
TRBD1 TRBJ2-3 . TRBV24-1 TGTGCCACCAGTCGAACAGGGGGCAGGGAAGATACGCAGTATTTT CATSRTGGREDTQYF
TRBD1 TRBJ1-1 . TRBV12-3/TRBV12-4 TGTGCCAGCACCCCGACAGGGCTCACTGAAGCTTTCTTT CASTPTGLTEAFF
TRBD2 TRBJ2-3 . TRBV9 TGTGCCAGCAGCGTAGGACTAGCGGGGAACACAGATACGCAGTATTTT CASSVGLAGNTDTQYF
. TRBJ2-3 . TRBV7-8 TGTGCCAGCAGTAGGAGTGCAGATACGCAGTATTTT CASSRSADTQYF
. TRBJ2-5 . TRBV29-1 TGCAGCCCCCCGCCGGGAGTTGTAGAGACCCAGTACTTC CSPPPGVVETQYF
TRBD1 TRBJ2-4 . TRBV29-1 TGCAGCGCTGAGACAGGGGGGGACATTCAGTACTTC CSAETGGDIQYF
TRBD1 TRBJ2-5 once TRBV9 TGTGCCAGCAGCGTGGACAGGTTCGAGACCCAGTACTTC CASSVDRFETQYF
. TRBJ1-5 few TRBV19 TGTGCCAGTAGTATTTTCACAGGGAGCAATCAGCCCCAGCATTTT CASSIFTGSNQPQHF
. TRBJ2-2 . TRBV7-9 TGTGCCAGCAGACCCTCCGGGACAACGACTGCCGGGGAGCTGTTTTTT CASRPSGTTTAGELFF
TRBD1 TRBJ2-7 . TRBV15 TGTGCCACCAGCAGGGGTGCCGGGACAGGGTCCCACGAGCAGTACTTC CATSRGAGTGSHEQYF
. TRBJ2-7 . TRBV29-1 TGCAGCGTTGCTCTACAGGACAGCTCCTACGAGCAGTACTTC CSVALQDSSYEQYF
. TRBJ2-6 . TRBV5-1 TGCGCCAGCAGCTCCTATTCTGGGGCCAACGTCCTGACTTTC CASSSYSGANVLTF
. TRBJ1-2 . TRBV14 TGTGCCAGCAGCCAAGTCCCCTGGGGCAGGGAAGGGCATGGCTACACCTTC CASSQVPWGREGHGYTF
TRBD2 TRBJ2-6 once TRBV28 TGTGCCAGCCGGGAGGGCCTCATTGCTGGGGCCAACGTCCTGACTTTC CASREGLIAGANVLTF
. TRBJ1-2 . TRBV4-2 TGTGCCAGCAGCCAAGTTAGGGGGAACTATGGCTACACCTTC CASSQVRGNYGYTF
TRBD2 TRBJ2-5 . TRBV4-1 TGCGCCAGCAGCCAACAACAACCAGCGGGAGGAGAGACCCAGTACTTC CASSQQQPAGGETQYF
TRBD2 TRBJ2-7 . TRBV2 TGTGCCAGCATTCTCGGACTAGTTCGTTACGAGCAGTACTTC CASILGLVRYEQYF